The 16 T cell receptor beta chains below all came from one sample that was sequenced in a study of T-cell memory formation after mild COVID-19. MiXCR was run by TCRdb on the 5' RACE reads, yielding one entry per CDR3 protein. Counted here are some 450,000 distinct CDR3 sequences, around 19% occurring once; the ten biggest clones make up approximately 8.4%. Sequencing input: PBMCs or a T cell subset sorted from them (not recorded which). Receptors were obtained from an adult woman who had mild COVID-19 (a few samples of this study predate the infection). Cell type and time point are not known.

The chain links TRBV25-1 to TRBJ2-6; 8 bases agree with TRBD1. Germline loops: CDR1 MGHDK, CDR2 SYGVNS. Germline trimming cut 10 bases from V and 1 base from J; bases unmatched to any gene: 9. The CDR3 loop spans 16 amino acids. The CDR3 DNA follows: TGTGCCACCCACCCAGGGGGCGAGTCTGGGGCCAACGTCCTGACTTTC. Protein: CATHPGGESGANVLTF.

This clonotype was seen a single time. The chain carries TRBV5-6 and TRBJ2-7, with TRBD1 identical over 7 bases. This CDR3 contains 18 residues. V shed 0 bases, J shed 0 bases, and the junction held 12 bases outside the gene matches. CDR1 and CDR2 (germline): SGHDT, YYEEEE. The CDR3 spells CASSLGDSTLSGSYEQYF. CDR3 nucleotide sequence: TGTGCCAGCAGCTTGGGGGACAGTACCCTGAGCGGCTCCTACGAGCAGTACTTC.

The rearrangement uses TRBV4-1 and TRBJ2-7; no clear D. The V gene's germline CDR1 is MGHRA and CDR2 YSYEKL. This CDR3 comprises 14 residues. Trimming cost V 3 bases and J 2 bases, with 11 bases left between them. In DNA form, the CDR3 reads TGCGCCAGCAGCCATTCTGGGTCTCCCTACGAGCAGTACTTC. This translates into CASSHSGSPYEQYF.

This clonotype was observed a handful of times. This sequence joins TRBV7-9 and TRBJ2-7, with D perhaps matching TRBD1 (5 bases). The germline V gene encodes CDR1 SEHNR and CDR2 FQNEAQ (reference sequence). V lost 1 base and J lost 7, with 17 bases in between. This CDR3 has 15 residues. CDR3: CASSLVLGPLGEQYF. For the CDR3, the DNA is TGTGCCAGCAGCTTAGTCCTGGGGCCACTGGGGGAGCAGTACTTC.

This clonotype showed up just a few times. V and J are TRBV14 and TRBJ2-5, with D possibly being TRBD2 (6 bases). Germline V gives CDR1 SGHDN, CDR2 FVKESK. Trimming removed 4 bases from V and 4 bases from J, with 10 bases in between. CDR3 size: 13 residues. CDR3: CASSLGGTETQYF. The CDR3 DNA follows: TGTGCCAGCAGCCTCGGGGGTACAGAGACCCAGTACTTC.

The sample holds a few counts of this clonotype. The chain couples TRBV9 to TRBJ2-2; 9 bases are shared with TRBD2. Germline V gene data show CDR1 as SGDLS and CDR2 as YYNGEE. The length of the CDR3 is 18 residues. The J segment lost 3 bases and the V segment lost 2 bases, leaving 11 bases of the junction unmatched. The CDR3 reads CASSVSSGSGWYTGELFF. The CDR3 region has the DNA TGTGCCAGCAGCGTTAGTAGCGGGAGTGGTTGGTACACCGGGGAGCTGTTTTTT. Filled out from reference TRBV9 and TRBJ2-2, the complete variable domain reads DSGVTQTPKHLITATGQRVTLRCSPRSGDLSVYWYQQSLDQGLQFLIQYYNGEERAKGNILERFSAQQFPDLHSELNLSSLELGDSALYFCASSVSSGSGWYTGELFFGEGSRLTVL.

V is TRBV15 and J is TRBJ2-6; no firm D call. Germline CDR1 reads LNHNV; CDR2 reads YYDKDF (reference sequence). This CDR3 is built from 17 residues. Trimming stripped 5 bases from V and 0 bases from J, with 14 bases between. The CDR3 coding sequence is TGTGCCACCAGCCCTGGGCAGTGGAGCTCTGGGGCCAACGTCCTGACTTTC. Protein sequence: CATSPGQWSSGANVLTF.

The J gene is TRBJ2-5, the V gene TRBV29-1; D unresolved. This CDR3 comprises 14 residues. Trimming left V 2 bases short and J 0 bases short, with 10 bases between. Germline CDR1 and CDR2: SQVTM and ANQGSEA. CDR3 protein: CSVETVTYQETQYF. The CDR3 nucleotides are TGCAGCGTTGAAACCGTGACGTACCAAGAGACCCAGTACTTC.

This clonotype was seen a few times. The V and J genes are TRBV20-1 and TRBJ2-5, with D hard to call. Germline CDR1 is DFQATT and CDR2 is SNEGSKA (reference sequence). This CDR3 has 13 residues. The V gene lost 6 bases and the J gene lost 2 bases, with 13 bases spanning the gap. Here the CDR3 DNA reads TGCAGTGCCCCTATCCGGTTACAAGAGACCCAGTACTTC. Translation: CSAPIRLQETQYF.

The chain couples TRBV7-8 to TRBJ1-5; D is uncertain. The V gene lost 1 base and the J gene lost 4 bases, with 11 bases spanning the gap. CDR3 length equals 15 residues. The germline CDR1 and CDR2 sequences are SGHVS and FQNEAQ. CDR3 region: CASSLGRQRNQPQHF. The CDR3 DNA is TGTGCCAGCAGCTTAGGAAGGCAGCGAAATCAGCCCCAGCATTTT.

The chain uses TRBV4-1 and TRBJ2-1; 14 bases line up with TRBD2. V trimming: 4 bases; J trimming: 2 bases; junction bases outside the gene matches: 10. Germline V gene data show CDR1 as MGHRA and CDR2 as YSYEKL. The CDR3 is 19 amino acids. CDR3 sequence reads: CASSPRGLAGERTYNEQFF. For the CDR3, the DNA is TGCGCCAGCAGCCCTCGGGGACTAGCGGGAGAACGAACCTACAATGAGCAGTTCTTC.

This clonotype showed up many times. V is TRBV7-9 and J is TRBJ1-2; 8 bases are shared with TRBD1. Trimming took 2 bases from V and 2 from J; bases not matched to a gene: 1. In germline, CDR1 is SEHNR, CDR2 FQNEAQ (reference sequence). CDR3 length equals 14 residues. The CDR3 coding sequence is TGTGCCAGCAGCTTACAGGGGGCGAACTATGGCTACACCTTC. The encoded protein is CASSLQGANYGYTF.

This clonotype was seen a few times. CDR3 nucleotide sequence: TGTGCCACCAGCAGAGAGTCTAGCACAGATACGCAGTATTTT. This codes for CATSRESSTDTQYF. The rearrangement links TRBV15 to TRBJ2-3, with D unresolved. The germline V gene has CDR1 LNHNV and CDR2 YYDKDF (reference sequence). Trimming took 0 bases from V and 0 from J, leaving 4 bases between them. CDR3 size: 14 residues.

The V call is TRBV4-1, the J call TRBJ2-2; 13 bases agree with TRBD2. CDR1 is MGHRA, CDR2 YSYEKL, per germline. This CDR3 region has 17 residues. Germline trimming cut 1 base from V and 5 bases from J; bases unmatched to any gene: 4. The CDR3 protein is CASSQAGLAGRTGELFF. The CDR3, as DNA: TGCGCCAGCAGCCAAGCGGGACTAGCGGGGAGAACCGGGGAGCTGTTTTTT.

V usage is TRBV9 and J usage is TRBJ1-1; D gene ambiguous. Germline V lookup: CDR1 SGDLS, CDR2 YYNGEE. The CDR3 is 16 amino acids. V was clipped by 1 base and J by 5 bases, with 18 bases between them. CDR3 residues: CASSVSGVQGSTEAFF. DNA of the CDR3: TGTGCCAGCAGCGTAAGCGGAGTCCAAGGGTCGACTGAAGCTTTCTTT.

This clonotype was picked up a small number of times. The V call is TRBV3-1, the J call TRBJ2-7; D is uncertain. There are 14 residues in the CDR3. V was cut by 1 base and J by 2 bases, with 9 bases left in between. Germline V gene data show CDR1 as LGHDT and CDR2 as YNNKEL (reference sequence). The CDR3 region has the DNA TGTGCCAGCAGCCAAGGTCAGCTTGCCTACGAGCAGTACTTC. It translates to CASSQGQLAYEQYF.